What follows are 23 T cell receptor beta chains derived from one specimen sequenced in a study of cytomegalovirus exposure and HLA in healthy donors. Amplification used 60 Vbeta primers and 13 Jbeta primers. Repertoires were generated with immunoSEQ multiplex PCR, while TCRdb's copy carries only in-frame clones and drops some. The table shows 220,000 or so clones, with more than 60% occurring only once. Sequenced sample: PBMCs. The receptors here all came from a woman in her 30s in good health and CMV-seronegative.

The chain combines TRBV27 with TRBJ1-1; D is undetermined. CDR1 is MNHEY, CDR2 SMNVEV, per germline (reference sequence). V was pared by 0 bases and J by 10 bases, with 24 bases between. The CDR3 is made up of 17 amino acids. DNA of the CDR3: TGTGCCAGCAGTTTATCTCCCCCCCCAAAAGCCCACCTCGGAGCTTTCTTT. Encoded protein: CASSLSPPPKAHLGAFF.

The chain carries TRBV19 and TRBJ1-2; D is uncertain. There are 11 residues in the CDR3. With 3 bases removed from V and 8 bases from J, the gap between germline ends came to 7 bases. Germline values: CDR1 LNHDA, CDR2 SQIVND (reference sequence). Here the CDR3 reads CASSIGRGYTF. The CDR3, as DNA: TGTGCCAGTAGTATCGGTCGCGGCTACACCTTC.

This chain connects TRBV5-1 to TRBJ2-7; D might be TRBD1 (5 bases). The CDR3 length is 14 residues. V lost 6 bases and J lost 3, with 16 bases in between. The germline V gene encodes CDR1 SGHRS and CDR2 YFSETQ. The CDR3 loop reads CASKDPITGYEQYF. The CDR3 DNA sequence: TGCGCCAGCAAGGACCCCATAACAGGCTACGAGCAGTACTTC.

This clone was seen more than once but under ten times. The gene calls are TRBV30 and TRBJ1-5; D is perhaps TRBD1 (5 bases). This CDR3 spans 18 amino acids. Germline assignment: CDR1 GTSNPN and CDR2 SVGIG (reference sequence). Between the trimmed V and J ends, which lost 0 bases and 4 bases, there was a span of 22 bases. This CDR3 is CAWSVLGTSWAINQPQHF. The CDR3 region has the DNA TGTGCCTGGAGTGTACTCGGGACTTCTTGGGCCATAAATCAGCCCCAGCATTTT.

This sequence joins TRBV11-2 and TRBJ2-5; D is possibly TRBD1 (6 bases). This CDR3 is built from 16 residues. Per the germline V gene, CDR1 is SGHAT and CDR2 is FQNNGV. Trimming removed 6 bases from V and 5 bases from J, with 22 bases in between. The CDR3 spells CASSLVWGPQSETQYF. Written as DNA, the CDR3 is TGTGCCAGCAGTCTGGTCTGGGGGCCCCAGAGCGAGACCCAGTACTTC.

This clone appeared a few times. The chain has TRBV5-4 and TRBJ2-7, with 7 nucleotides matching TRBD2. The trim removed 4 bases at V and 0 bases at J, leaving 7 bases unmatched. Per germline, CDR1 SGHNT and CDR2 YYREEE (reference sequence). The CDR3 is 15 amino acids. CDR3 in amino acids: CASSGGGTSSYEQYF. DNA for the CDR3: TGTGCCAGCAGCGGGGGGGGAACGAGCTCCTACGAGCAGTACTTC.

V usage is TRBV10-3 and J usage is TRBJ2-1; 8 bases agree with TRBD2. The CDR3 sequence is 13 residues long. Trimming cost V 10 bases and J 5 bases; bases outside gene matches: 7. Looked up from germline, CDR1 is ENHRY and CDR2 is SYGVKD. The chain's CDR3 is CATTGGMDNEQFF. CDR3 nucleotides: TGTGCCACCACGGGGGGGATGGACAATGAGCAGTTCTTC.

The chain recombines TRBV6-6 with TRBJ1-4; D remains unclear. From germline, CDR1 is MNHNY and CDR2 SVGAGI (reference sequence). The V gene lost 7 bases and the J gene lost 8 bases, with 11 bases spanning the gap. The CDR3 is 12 residues long. The CDR3 loop reads CASNLYREKLFF. The CDR3 DNA reads as TGTGCCAGCAACCTCTACCGGGAAAAACTGTTTTTT.

The rearrangement links TRBV4-1 to TRBJ2-7; D ambiguous. CDR1 is MGHRA and CDR2 is YSYEKL in the germline V gene. Deletions cut 3 bases from V and 2 bases from J, with 5 bases between. CDR3 size: 12 residues. The CDR3: CASSQGPYEQYF. The CDR3 bases are TGCGCCAGCAGCCAGGGCCCCTACGAGCAGTACTTC.

This chain connects TRBV7-9 to TRBJ1-4; no reliable D call. V dropped 5 bases and J dropped 8 bases, with 18 bases sitting between them. CDR1 and CDR2 from the germline V gene are SEHNR and FQNEAQ (reference sequence). The CDR3 contains 15 residues. The DNA of the CDR3 is TGTGCCAGCAGCACCGGAGAAAAAGGTGTAGAAAAACTGTTTTTT. This codes for CASSTGEKGVEKLFF.

V usage is TRBV7-8 and J usage is TRBJ1-5; D perhaps matches TRBD1 (6 bases). The CDR3 extends over 14 amino acids. Trimming took off 1 base at V and 4 bases at J, with 8 bases between the two ends. Germline V CDR1 and CDR2: SGHVS, FQNEAQ. The CDR3 spells CASSLDQGNQPQHF. As DNA, the CDR3 is TGTGCCAGCAGCTTAGACCAGGGGAATCAGCCCCAGCATTTT.

The rearrangement links TRBV18 to TRBJ2-5, with a weak D call TRBD2 (6 bases). CDR1 is KGHSH and CDR2 is LQKENI in the germline V gene. The CDR3 extends over 16 amino acids. V dropped 0 bases and J dropped 1 base, with 12 bases sitting between them. The CDR3 spells CASSPPIRGTQETQYF. The CDR3 nucleotides are TGTGCCAGCTCACCACCGATCCGGGGGACCCAAGAGACCCAGTACTTC.

Written as DNA, the CDR3 is TGCAGCGTTGAAGATCCGCGTCGGGGGGACTATGGCTACACCTTC. Translating gives CSVEDPRRGDYGYTF. This chain joins TRBV29-1 and TRBJ1-2; D is possibly TRBD1 (5 bases). CDR3 size: 15 residues. The germline V gene has CDR1 SQVTM and CDR2 ANQGSEA. Trimming shortened V by 0 bases and J by 3 bases, and 14 bases separated the two germline ends.

In the case of this clone: The junction departs from germline at one end; a sequencing error may be responsible. V gene TRBV7-9 combines with J gene TRBJ2-7; perhaps TRBD1 as D (5 bases). This CDR3 region has 13 residues. Germline CDR1 reads SEHNR; CDR2 reads FQNEAQ (reference sequence). CDR3 DNA sequence: TGTGCCAGCAGCTTAGCGGGTCAGGGCGGTCCGCACTTC. Its protein product is CASSLAGQGGPHF.

The chain has TRBV19 and TRBJ1-3; D possibly corresponds to TRBD1 (6 bases). V was pared by 4 bases and J by 2 bases, with 9 bases between. The CDR3 extends over 14 amino acids. Germline V lookup: CDR1 LNHDA, CDR2 SQIVND (reference sequence). The CDR3, as DNA: TGTGCCAGTAGTAAAGCAGGGGCTGGAAACACCATATATTTT. It specifies CASSKAGAGNTIYF.

In this sample, this clone turned up a few times. This CDR3 reads CASSLQGTDTQYF. The CDR3 DNA follows: TGTGCCAGCAGCTTACAGGGCACAGATACGCAGTATTTT. The genes are TRBV11-2 and TRBJ2-3; no definite D call. Germline CDR1 is SGHAT and CDR2 is FQNNGV. The CDR3 is 13 amino acids. V was clipped by 2 bases and J by 1 base, with 4 bases between them.

The CDR3 DNA reads as TGTGCCAGCAGTTCCTATTCAGGGTCGAGCACCGGGGAGCTGTTTTTT. Amino acids: CASSSYSGSSTGELFF. The chain links TRBV6-5 to TRBJ2-2; D perhaps matches TRBD1 (5 bases). The CDR3 has 16 residues. From germline, CDR1 is MNHEY and CDR2 SVGAGI. Trimming removed 4 bases from V and 4 bases from J, with 16 bases in between.

The chain is built from TRBV11-2 and TRBJ1-2, with 7 bases aligning to TRBD1. Trimming took 6 bases from V and 7 from J; bases not matched to a gene: 8. The CDR3 has 13 amino acids. Germline lookup yields CDR1 SGHAT and CDR2 FQNNGV. CDR3 nucleotide sequence: TGTGCCAGCAGTCCTTGGGGACAGTCTGGCTACACCTTC. Encoded protein: CASSPWGQSGYTF.

The genes are TRBV30 and TRBJ1-1; no reliable D call. Trimming stripped 2 bases from V and 1 base from J, with 14 bases between. The V gene's germline CDR1 is GTSNPN and CDR2 SVGIG (reference sequence). CDR3 size: 15 residues. The CDR3 sequence is CAWSIGRGPNTEAFF. The CDR3 DNA reads as TGTGCCTGGAGTATCGGGAGAGGGCCGAACACTGAAGCTTTCTTT.

J is TRBJ2-5 and V is TRBV7-9; 10 nucleotides match TRBD2. J lost 4 bases, V lost 5 bases, and 4 bases had no gene match. The CDR3 totals 14 residues. Germline assignment: CDR1 SEHNR and CDR2 FQNEAQ (reference sequence). The CDR3 coding sequence is TGTGCCAGCAGCCCAAGCGGGGGGGGAGAGACCCAGTACTTC. Protein product: CASSPSGGGETQYF.

This clone was observed a few times. The CDR3 DNA follows: TGTGCCAGCAGCACAGAATTTAGAGGGGGGGCCAACGAGCAGTACTTC. Translated: CASSTEFRGGANEQYF. J is TRBJ2-7 and V is TRBV4-2; perhaps TRBD2 as D (7 bases). Germline V gene lookup returns CDR1 LGHNA and CDR2 YNFKEQ. The CDR3 runs to 16 residues. V was clipped by 5 bases and J by 5 bases, with 22 bases between them.

This chain uses TRBV6-5 with TRBJ1-5; D may be TRBD1 (5 bases). V lost 2 bases to trimming and J lost 2 bases, with 7 bases between them. Germline V CDR1 and CDR2: MNHEY, SVGAGI. The CDR3 is 14 amino acids. DNA for the CDR3: TGTGCCAGCAGTTACGACAGAGGCAATCAGCCCCAGCATTTT. Protein: CASSYDRGNQPQHF.

V is TRBV6-1 and J is TRBJ1-1; perhaps TRBD1 as D (5 bases). CDR3 size: 13 residues. The V gene lost 5 bases and the J gene lost 6 bases, with 13 bases spanning the gap. Germline CDR1 reads MNHNS; CDR2 reads SASEGT. This chain's CDR3 is CASSPRQQAEAFF. Here the CDR3 DNA reads TGTGCCAGCAGTCCTAGACAGCAAGCTGAAGCTTTCTTT.